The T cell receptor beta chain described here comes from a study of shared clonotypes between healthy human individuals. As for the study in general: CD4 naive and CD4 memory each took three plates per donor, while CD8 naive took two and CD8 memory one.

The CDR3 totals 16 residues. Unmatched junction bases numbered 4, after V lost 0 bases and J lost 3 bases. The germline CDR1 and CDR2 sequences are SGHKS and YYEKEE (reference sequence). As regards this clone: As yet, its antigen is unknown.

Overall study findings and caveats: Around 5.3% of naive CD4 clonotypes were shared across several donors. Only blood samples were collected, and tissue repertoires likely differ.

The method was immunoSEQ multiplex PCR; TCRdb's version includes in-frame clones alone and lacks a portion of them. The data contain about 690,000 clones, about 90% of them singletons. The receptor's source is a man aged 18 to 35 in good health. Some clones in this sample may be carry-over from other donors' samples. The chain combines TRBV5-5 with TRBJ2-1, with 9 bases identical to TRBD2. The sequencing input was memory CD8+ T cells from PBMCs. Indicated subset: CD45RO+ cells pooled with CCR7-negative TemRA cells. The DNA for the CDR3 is TGTGCCAGCAGCTTGGCCCGACTAGCGGACTACAATGAGCAGTTCTTC. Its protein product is CASSLARLADYNEQFF.